These 8 T cell receptor beta chains originate from one sample sequenced in a study of blood T cell repertoires in COVID-19. The table came from immunoSEQ multiplex PCR; TCRdb's copy has only in-frame clones and leaves some out. The table shows roughly 250,000 clones, with 80% to 90% occurring only once. The specimen sequenced was PBMCs or T cells enriched from blood (not recorded which). Source of these receptors: a man aged 50 to 59 who had been exposed to COVID-19.

The chain recombines TRBV28 with TRBJ1-4, with TRBD1 as a possible D gene (6 bases). Germline V gives CDR1 MDHEN, CDR2 SYDVKM. With 2 bases removed from V and 8 bases from J, the gap between germline ends came to 12 bases. This CDR3 spans 14 amino acids. This CDR3 reads CASSLGGAGEKLFF. The CDR3 DNA reads TGTGCCAGCAGTTTAGGGGGGGCTGGAGAAAAACTGTTTTTT.

This clone has at least ten counts. This sequence joins TRBV21-1 and TRBJ2-7; the D call in the table, TRBD1, was not verified against the DNA. TRBV21-1 is described as a pseudogene. This CDR3 is built from 15 residues. The DNA for the CDR3 is TGTGCCAGCAGCCACTATCAGGGGAATCCCTACGAGCAGTACGTC. Protein product: CASSHYQGNPYEQYV.

This clone appeared once. The chain couples TRBV3-1 (or the pseudogene TRBV3-2) to TRBJ2-3, with 7 positions matching TRBD2. CDR3 length equals 18 residues. Germline V gene sequence: CDR1 LGHDT, CDR2 YNNKEL (reference sequence). The trim removed 4 bases at V and 0 bases at J, leaving 13 bases unmatched. This chain's CDR3 is CASSRRGSGVVSTDTQYF. In nucleotides, the CDR3 is TGTGCCAGCAGCCGGCGAGGGAGCGGGGTGGTTAGCACAGATACGCAGTATTTT.

The chain links TRBV6-5 to TRBJ2-1; 7 bases map to TRBD1. The germline gives CDR1 MNHEY, CDR2 SVGAGI. This CDR3 spans 15 amino acids. Trimming removed 2 bases from V and 7 bases from J; junction bases left unmatched: 8. The CDR3 is CASSYGWTGWNEQFF. CDR3 coding DNA: TGTGCCAGCAGTTACGGTTGGACAGGATGGAATGAGCAGTTCTTC.

The chain has TRBV5-6 and TRBJ1-2, with D unresolved. CDR3 size: 15 residues. The ends were cut back, 3 bases at V and 8 bases at J, with 20 bases in the middle. Germline V gives CDR1 SGHDT, CDR2 YYEEEE. The CDR3 coding sequence is TGTGCCAGCAGCTCACACCCCAGCGAGATCCGAGGCTACACCTTC. It specifies CASSSHPSEIRGYTF.

V is TRBV28 and J is TRBJ1-5; tentative D call: TRBD1 (6 bases). CDR3 length: 17 residues. Per the germline V gene, CDR1 is MDHEN and CDR2 is SYDVKM. Trimming removed 3 bases from V and 0 bases from J, with 15 bases in between. The CDR3 reads CASSLGGTSISNQPQHF. The DNA for the CDR3 is TGTGCCAGCAGTTTGGGTGGGACATCGATTAGCAATCAGCCCCAGCATTTT.

The chain recombines TRBV30 with TRBJ2-3; D call uncertain. The ends were cut back, 4 bases at V and 0 bases at J, with 11 bases in the middle. CDR3 length: 14 amino acids. In germline, CDR1 is GTSNPN, CDR2 SVGIG (reference sequence). CDR3 bases: TGTGCCTGGAAATCTAGGCTCAGCACAGATACGCAGTATTTT. It translates to CAWKSRLSTDTQYF.

This chain joins TRBV5-1 and TRBJ2-7; 14 bases fit TRBD2. The CDR3 spans 16 residues. Per the germline V gene, CDR1 is SGHRS and CDR2 is YFSETQ. V was clipped by 4 bases and J by 5 bases; unmatched bases: 8. CDR3 region: CASSMGLAGASHEQYV. The CDR3 DNA follows: TGCGCCAGCAGCATGGGACTAGCGGGAGCTAGCCACGAGCAGTACGTC.